This T cell receptor (beta chain) stems from a study of CD8 T cell repertoires and HIV-1 epitope variants. Study at large: Enriched T cells were co-cultured with equal autologous T cell-negative cells.

Data came from immunoSEQ multiplex PCR; TCRdb stores just in-frame clones and leaves some out. This table has 4,000 to 6,000 clones, approximately 72% appearing once. CDR3 size: 14 residues. Germline V gives CDR1 MDHEN, CDR2 SYDVKM. V lost 6 bases and J lost 7; bases outside the gene matches: 7. This clone appeared once. Its antigen is not identified. The chain recombines TRBV28 with TRBJ1-5, with 9 bases matching TRBD1. The source of this sequence is a male donor with HIV. Sequencing input: cultured CD8+ T cells derived from PBMCs. Here the CDR3 reads CASSSTGGEQPQHF. The DNA of the CDR3 is TGTGCCAGCAGCTCGACAGGGGGGGAACAGCCCCAGCATTTT.